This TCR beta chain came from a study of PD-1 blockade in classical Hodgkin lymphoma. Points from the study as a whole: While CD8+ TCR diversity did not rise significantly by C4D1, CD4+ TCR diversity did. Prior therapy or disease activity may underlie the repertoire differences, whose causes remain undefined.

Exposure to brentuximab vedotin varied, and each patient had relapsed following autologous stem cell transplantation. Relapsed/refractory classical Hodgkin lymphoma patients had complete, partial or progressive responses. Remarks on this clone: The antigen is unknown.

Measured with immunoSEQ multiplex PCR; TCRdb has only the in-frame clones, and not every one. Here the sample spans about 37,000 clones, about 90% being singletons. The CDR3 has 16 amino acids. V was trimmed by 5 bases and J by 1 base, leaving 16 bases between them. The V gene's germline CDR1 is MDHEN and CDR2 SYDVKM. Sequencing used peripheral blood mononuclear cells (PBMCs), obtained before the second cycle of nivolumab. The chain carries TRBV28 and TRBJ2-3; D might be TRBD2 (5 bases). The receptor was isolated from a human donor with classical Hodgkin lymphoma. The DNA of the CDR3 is TGTGCCAGCAGTCGAGCAGCGGTAAGCGGCACAGATACGCAGTATTTT. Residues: CASSRAAVSGTDTQYF.